This T cell receptor beta chain was retrieved from a study of blood T cell repertoires in COVID-19. Study information: Sources were T cells, B-cell-depleted T cells, or PBMCs; the material itself was cDNA or gDNA.

V was shortened by 9 bases and J by 7 bases, with 13 bases between the two germline ends. CDR1 and CDR2 from the germline V gene are MNHEY and SMNVEV (reference sequence). CDR3 length equals 12 residues. The assay was immunoSEQ multiplex PCR, and TCRdb's table has in-frame clones only and misses some. The table has about 90,000 clones, about 89% seen once. The TCR originated in a human donor with active COVID-19. The donor label of this sample is uncertain. The chain links TRBV27 to TRBJ2-4; maybe TRBD1 (6 bases). The sequenced sample consisted of peripheral blood. The DNA of the CDR3 is TGTGCCAGTTCGAGGGGGAATAACATTCAGTACTTC. It specifies CASSRGNNIQYF.